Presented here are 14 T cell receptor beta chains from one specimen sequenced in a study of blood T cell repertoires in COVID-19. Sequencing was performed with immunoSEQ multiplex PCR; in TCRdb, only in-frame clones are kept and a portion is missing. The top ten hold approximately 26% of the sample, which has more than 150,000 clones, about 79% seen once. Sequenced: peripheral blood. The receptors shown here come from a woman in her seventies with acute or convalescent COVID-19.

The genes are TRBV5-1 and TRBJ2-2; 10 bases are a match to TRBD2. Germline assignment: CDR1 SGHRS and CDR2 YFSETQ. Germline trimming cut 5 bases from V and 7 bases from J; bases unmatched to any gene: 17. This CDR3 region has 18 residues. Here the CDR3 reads CASRRLGLAVVRGGELFF. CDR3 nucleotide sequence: TGCGCCAGCAGACGACTCGGACTAGCGGTAGTTCGAGGCGGGGAGCTGTTTTTT.

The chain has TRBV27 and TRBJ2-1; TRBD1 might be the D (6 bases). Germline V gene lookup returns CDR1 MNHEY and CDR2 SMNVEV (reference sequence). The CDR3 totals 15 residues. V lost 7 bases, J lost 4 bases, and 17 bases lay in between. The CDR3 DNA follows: TGTGCCAGCACCCCCCAGGGGTCACAGTACAATGAGCAGTTCTTC. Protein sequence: CASTPQGSQYNEQFF.

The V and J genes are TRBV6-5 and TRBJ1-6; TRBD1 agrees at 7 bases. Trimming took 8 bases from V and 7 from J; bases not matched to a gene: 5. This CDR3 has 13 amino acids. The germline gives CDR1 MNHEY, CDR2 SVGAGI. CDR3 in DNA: TGTGCCAGCCAACAGGGGATAAATTCACCCCTCCACTTT. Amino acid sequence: CASQQGINSPLHF.

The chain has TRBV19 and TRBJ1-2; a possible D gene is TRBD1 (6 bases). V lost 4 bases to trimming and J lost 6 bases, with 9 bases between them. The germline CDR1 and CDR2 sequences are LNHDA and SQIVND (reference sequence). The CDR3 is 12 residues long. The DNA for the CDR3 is TGTGCCAGTAGTACTTACAGGGATGGCTACACCTTC. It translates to CASSTYRDGYTF.

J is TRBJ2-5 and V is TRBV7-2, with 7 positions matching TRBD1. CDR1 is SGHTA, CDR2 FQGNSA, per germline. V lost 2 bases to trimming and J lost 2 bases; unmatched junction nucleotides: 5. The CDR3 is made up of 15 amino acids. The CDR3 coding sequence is TGTGCCAGCAGCTTACGCTGGGACAGACAAGAGACCCAGTACTTC. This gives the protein CASSLRWDRQETQYF.

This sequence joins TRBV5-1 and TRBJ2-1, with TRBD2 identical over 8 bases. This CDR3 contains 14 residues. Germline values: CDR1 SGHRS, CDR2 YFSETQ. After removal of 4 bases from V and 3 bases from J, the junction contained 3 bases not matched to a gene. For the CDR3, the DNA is TGCGCCAGCAGCCGGGGGGGTCACTACAATGAGCAGTTCTTC. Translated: CASSRGGHYNEQFF.

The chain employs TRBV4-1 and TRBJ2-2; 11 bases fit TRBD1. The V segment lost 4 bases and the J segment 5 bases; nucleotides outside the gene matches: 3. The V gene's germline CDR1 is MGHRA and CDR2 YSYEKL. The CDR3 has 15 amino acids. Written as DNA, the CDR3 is TGCGCCAGCAGCCGAGGACAGGGGGCAACCGGGGAGCTGTTTTTT. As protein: CASSRGQGATGELFF.

Here the CDR3 DNA reads TGTGCCAGCAGCCCGGGGACAGCTACTAATGGCTACACCTTC. The encoded protein is CASSPGTATNGYTF. The J gene is TRBJ1-2, the V gene TRBV3-1 (or the pseudogene TRBV3-2), with 7 bases identical to TRBD1. With 4 bases clipped from V and 6 bases from J, the junction kept 8 bases outside the gene matches. The CDR3 has 14 amino acids. Germline V lookup: CDR1 LGHDT, CDR2 YNNKEL (reference sequence).

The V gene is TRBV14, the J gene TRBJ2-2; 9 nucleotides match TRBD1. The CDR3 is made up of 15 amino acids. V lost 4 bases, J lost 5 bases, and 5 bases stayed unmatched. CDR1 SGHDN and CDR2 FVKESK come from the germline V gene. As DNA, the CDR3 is TGTGCCAGCAGCCGAGACAGGGGGTATACCGGGGAGCTGTTTTTT. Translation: CASSRDRGYTGELFF.

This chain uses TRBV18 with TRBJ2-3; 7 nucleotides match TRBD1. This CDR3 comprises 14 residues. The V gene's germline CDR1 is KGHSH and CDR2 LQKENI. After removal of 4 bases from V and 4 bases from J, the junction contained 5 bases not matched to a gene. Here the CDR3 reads CASSRLQGADTQYF. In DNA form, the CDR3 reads TGTGCCAGCTCACGACTTCAGGGGGCAGATACGCAGTATTTT.

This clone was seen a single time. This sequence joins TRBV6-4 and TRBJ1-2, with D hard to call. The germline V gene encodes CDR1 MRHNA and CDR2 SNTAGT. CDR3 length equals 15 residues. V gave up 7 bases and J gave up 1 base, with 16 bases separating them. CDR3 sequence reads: CASMMVTGGNYGYTF. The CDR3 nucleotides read TGTGCCAGCATGATGGTTACCGGTGGTAACTATGGCTACACCTTC.

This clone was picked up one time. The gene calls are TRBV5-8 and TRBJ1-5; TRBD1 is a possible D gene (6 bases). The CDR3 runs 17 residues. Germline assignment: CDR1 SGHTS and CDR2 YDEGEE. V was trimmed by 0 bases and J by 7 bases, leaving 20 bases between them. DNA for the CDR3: TGTGCCAGCAGCTTGGATCTAGACGGGACACGAGAGCAGCCCCAGCATTTT. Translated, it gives CASSLDLDGTREQPQHF.

The CDR3 is CSASLGGLAAQGNEQFF. The CDR3 DNA sequence: TGCAGTGCTAGTCTCGGGGGACTAGCGGCCCAGGGCAATGAGCAGTTCTTC. This chain joins TRBV20-1 and TRBJ2-1; TRBD2 matches at 11 bases. This CDR3 contains 17 residues. Germline lookup yields CDR1 DFQATT and CDR2 SNEGSKA (reference sequence). After removal of 3 bases from V and 6 bases from J, the junction contained 13 bases not matched to a gene.

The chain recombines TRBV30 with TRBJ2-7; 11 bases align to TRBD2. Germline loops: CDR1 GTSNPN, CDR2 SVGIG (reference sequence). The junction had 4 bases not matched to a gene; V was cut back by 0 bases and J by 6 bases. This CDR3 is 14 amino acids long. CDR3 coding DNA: TGTGCCTGGAGTGTTACTAGCGGGAGTACCGAGCAGTACTTC. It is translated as CAWSVTSGSTEQYF.